This is a list of T cell receptor beta chains from one sample in a study of metastatic and nonmetastatic thyroid tumors. TCRdb reassembled clones from the PCR reads with MiXCR. This sample yields 15,000 or so clones, of which 23% are seen a single time; 7.7% belongs to the top ten. The sample comprised tumor tissue. The receptors here all came from a female donor with papillary thyroid cancer or a benign thyroid nodule (not recorded which). Some clones in this sample may be carry-over from other donors' samples. The CDR3 runs from the conserved cysteine through the conserved F or W. A D gene is named only where the DNA matches it firmly. Expanded clones are given a class, and other clones once, few, many or no size at all.

V gene	D gene	J gene	clone size	CDR3 protein	CDR3 DNA
TRBV19	.	TRBJ1-1	many	CASSRLRDGDTEAFF	TGTGCCAGTAGTAGGTTGCGGGATGGGGACACTGAAGCTTTCTTT
TRBV12-3/TRBV12-4	.	TRBJ2-1	medium-sized	CASSAYNEQFF	TGTGCCAGCAGCGCATATAATGAGCAGTTCTTC
TRBV6-1	.	TRBJ1-2	medium-sized	CASKDGSSGYTF	TGTGCCAGCAAGGACGGTAGCTCCGGCTACACCTTC
TRBV20-1	TRBD1	TRBJ1-2	.	CSARDRRGPDYGYTF	TGCAGTGCTAGAGATCGGAGGGGGCCGGACTATGGCTACACCTTC
TRBV4-1	.	TRBJ2-5	.	CASSQEFPWVETQYF	TGCGCCAGCAGCCAAGAGTTTCCTTGGGTCGAGACCCAGTACTTC
TRBV7-7	.	TRBJ1-1	many	CASSLRHGTEAFF	TGTGCTAGCAGCCTCCGACACGGCACTGAAGCTTTCTTT
TRBV7-3	TRBD2	TRBJ2-7	once	CASSSRLAGGSEQYF	TGTGCCAGCAGCTCCCGACTAGCGGGAGGCTCCGAGCAGTACTTC
TRBV27	.	TRBJ2-3	many	CASSFGGTDTQYF	TGTGCCAGCAGTTTCGGGGGAACAGATACGCAGTATTTT
TRBV2	.	TRBJ1-2	many	CASSPSGFSGYTF	TGTGCCAGCAGCCCCTCAGGGTTCTCCGGCTACACCTTC
TRBV11-2	.	TRBJ2-1	once	CATRAQGHNEQFF	TGTGCCACCCGAGCCCAGGGACACAATGAGCAGTTCTTC